The rows below give T cell receptor beta chains drawn from one sample of a study of shared clonotypes between healthy human individuals. Clones were sequenced by immunoSEQ multiplex PCR, and TCRdb holds only the in-frame ones, with some missing. The data show nearly 1,000,000 clones, approximately 80% seen once. Sequenced: memory CD4+ T cells sorted from blood. Source of these receptors: a man aged 18 to 35 in good health. Each CDR3 is given with its conserved first and last residue. Fields, in order: V gene, J gene, D gene, clone size, CDR3 DNA, CDR3 protein. D genes are given only for firm matches. The size of a clone is reported for some rows only, either as once, few or many, or as a class for expanded clones.

>TRBV7-9|TRBJ2-7|-|once
TGTGCCAGCAGCCAAGACCAGGCCTCCTACGAGCAGTACTTC
CASSQDQASYEQYF
>TRBV21-1|TRBJ1-6|-|-
TGTGCCAGCAGCAAAGGGCTGTATTCACCCCTCCACTTT
CASSKGLYSPLHF
>TRBV2|TRBJ1-4|-|once
TGTGCCAGCAGTGAACCCACCTGGCTAGGGGCAACTAATGAAAAACTGTTTTTT
CASSEPTWLGATNEKLFF
>TRBV11-2|TRBJ2-3|TRBD2|-
TGTGCCAGCAGCATCACGGGGAGCGGGAAGTTCCCAGATACGCAGTATTTT
CASSITGSGKFPDTQYF
>TRBV4-3|TRBJ2-3|TRBD2|-
TGCGCCAGCAGCCAAGGGTCTAGCGGTTCTAGCACAGATACGCAGTATTTT
CASSQGSSGSSTDTQYF
>TRBV15|TRBJ2-1|-|-
TGTGCCACCAGCAGAGATGGTTACAATGAGCAGTTCTTC
CATSRDGYNEQFF
>TRBV5-4|TRBJ1-1|-|-
TGTGCCAGCAGCCCCAATTCCAATGAAGCTTTCTTT
CASSPNSNEAFF
>TRBV25-1|TRBJ2-3|TRBD2|-
TGTGCCAGCAGTGGACTAGCGGGAGGGCCTAATACGCAGTATTTT
CASSGLAGGPNTQYF
>TRBV6-1|TRBJ1-5|-|-
TGTGCCAGCAGTGAACGTAGGGGCAGTCTTTTTCAGCCCCAGCATTTT
CASSERRGSLFQPQHF
>TRBV6-5|TRBJ1-1|-|-
TGTGCCAGCAGTCGATTACAGGGAGGGGTTACTGAAGCTTTCTTT
CASSRLQGGVTEAFF
>TRBV19|TRBJ1-1|-|-
TGTGCCAGTAGTCCCAGAGGGGGGCGGACTGAAGCTTTCTTT
CASSPRGGRTEAFF
>TRBV18|TRBJ2-5|-|-
TGTGCCAGCTCAGTTGGGGGAGTTTCCACTGAGACCCAGTACTTC
CASSVGGVSTETQYF
>TRBV27|TRBJ1-3|-|-
TGTGCCAGCAGCCGAGGAGGGGCCGGCAACACCATATATTTT
CASSRGGAGNTIYF
>TRBV6-4|TRBJ2-7|-|-
TGTGCCAGCAGTGACTCGGTTGACAGGAGATACAACTACGAGCAGTACTTC
CASSDSVDRRYNYEQYF
>TRBV6-1|TRBJ1-6|-|-
TGTGCCAGCAGTGAAGCACAGGGTTATAATTCACCCCTCCACTTT
CASSEAQGYNSPLHF
>TRBV28|TRBJ1-5|-|-
TGTGCCAGCAGTCAAAATCCGTCATATAGCAATCAGCCCCAGCATTTT
CASSQNPSYSNQPQHF
>TRBV29-1|TRBJ2-1|TRBD2|few
TGCAGCGTTGAAGTGACTAGCGCCTACAATGAGCAGTTCTTC
CSVEVTSAYNEQFF
>TRBV9|TRBJ2-7|-|once
TGTGCCAGCAGCGTATTACCCGAAGCCGAGCAGTACTTC
CASSVLPEAEQYF
>TRBV12-5|TRBJ1-5|-|-
TGTGCTAGTGGTTTGGCCACAGGGATAGCACAGCCCCAGCATTTT
CASGLATGIAQPQHF
>TRBV5-1|TRBJ1-5|TRBD1|-
TGCGCCAGCACTTTGACAGGGGATAGCAATCAGCCCCAGCATTTT
CASTLTGDSNQPQHF
>TRBV19|TRBJ2-7|TRBD2|-
TGTGCCAGTAGGACCCTAGCGGGGGGTTCCTACGAGCAGTACTTC
CASRTLAGGSYEQYF
>TRBV30|TRBJ1-2|-|-
TGTGCCTGGACGGACAGAGATGGCTACACCTTC
CAWTDRDGYTF
>TRBV19|TRBJ1-1|TRBD1|-
TGTGCCAGTAGTATAGTGGGGGGACAGGGGTCGAACACTGAAGCTTTCTTT
CASSIVGGQGSNTEAFF
>TRBV7-7|TRBJ2-3|TRBD1|-
TGTGCTAGCAGCTTGGGACAGGGACCAGATACGCAGTATTTT
CASSLGQGPDTQYF
>TRBV7-2|TRBJ1-5|TRBD1|-
TGTGCCAGCAGATTACAGGGGACCCTTAGCAATCAGCCCCAGCATTTT
CASRLQGTLSNQPQHF
>TRBV28|TRBJ1-2|-|-
TGTGCCAGCACAATTAGGGGGAACGGGGCTAACTATGGCTACACCTTC
CASTIRGNGANYGYTF
>TRBV2|TRBJ2-5|-|-
TGTGCCAGCAGTGTGAGGGTTGGAGAGACCCAGTACTTC
CASSVRVGETQYF
>TRBV7-9|TRBJ1-3|-|-
TGTGCCAGCAGCTTGGGGACATCTGGAAACACCATATATTTT
CASSLGTSGNTIYF
>TRBV15|TRBJ2-7|-|-
TGTGCCACCAGCAGAGCAGGGCGCGAGCAGTACTTC
CATSRAGREQYF
>TRBV2|TRBJ2-5|-|-
TGTGCCAGCAACATACCGACGGGTGCGGAGACCCAGTACTTC
CASNIPTGAETQYF
>TRBV4-3|TRBJ1-6|-|-
TGCGCCAGCAGCCAGGAAGCGGAGGGCTATAATTCACCCCTCCACTTT
CASSQEAEGYNSPLHF
>TRBV27|TRBJ1-6|TRBD1|few
TGTGCCAGCGCCCGGGACAGCTATAATTCACCCCTCCACTTT
CASARDSYNSPLHF
>TRBV10-1|TRBJ1-2|-|-
TGCGCCAGCAGTTCGGACAGATATCATGGCTACACCTTC
CASSSDRYHGYTF
>TRBV7-9|TRBJ2-1|-|-
TGTGCCAGCAGCTTGCGGGGTGAGCAGTTCTTC
CASSLRGEQFF
>TRBV7-6|TRBJ2-4|-|few
TGTGCCAGCAGCCCGATGGCGGGGCTAGCCAAAAACATTCAGTACTTC
CASSPMAGLAKNIQYF
>TRBV19|TRBJ1-5|TRBD1|-
TGTGCCAGTAGTCCCCAGACAGGGCTGGGTCAGCCCCAGCATTTT
CASSPQTGLGQPQHF
>TRBV27|TRBJ1-4|-|-
TGTGCCAGCAGTTTTTGGAGGGGAGGAAAACTGTTTTTT
CASSFWRGGKLFF
>TRBV5-1|TRBJ2-1|-|-
TGCGCCAGCAGCTTGAGGAGCTGGTCGTACAATGAGCAGTTCTTC
CASSLRSWSYNEQFF
>TRBV4-2|TRBJ1-1|-|-
TGTGCCAGCAGCCAAGAAAACGGGGAGGACACTGAAGCTTTCTTT
CASSQENGEDTEAFF
>TRBV7-2|TRBJ2-7|-|-
TGTGCCAGCAGCTCCTCTCTAGGTTACGAGCAGTACTTC
CASSSSLGYEQYF
>TRBV5-1|TRBJ1-2|TRBD1|once
TGCGCCAGCAGCTTGGAGACAGGGTTCATCCCCTATGGCTACACCTTC
CASSLETGFIPYGYTF
>TRBV5-1|TRBJ2-7|-|few
TGCGCCAGCAGCCCACAGGGCCTTACCTACGAGCAGTACTTC
CASSPQGLTYEQYF
>TRBV5-1|TRBJ1-1|TRBD1|-
TGCGCCAGCAGCTTGGTACAGGGGACTGAAGCTTTCTTT
CASSLVQGTEAFF
>TRBV7-2|TRBJ2-2|TRBD1|-
TGTGCCAGCAGCTTAGCCAAGGACAGGCCAACCGGGGAGCTGTTTTTT
CASSLAKDRPTGELFF
>TRBV5-1|TRBJ2-6|-|-
TGCGCCAGCAGCTTGGGGGACACCGGTGGGGCCAACGTCCTGACTTTC
CASSLGDTGGANVLTF